This TCR beta chain was documented in a study of sequential checkpoint blockade in melanoma (dated by TCRdb to about 2019). Broadly, across the study: Patients were assigned by 1:1 randomization to either first-line nivolumab followed by ipilimumab (arm A) or ipilimumab followed by nivolumab (arm B). The same lesion was the source of 75% to 90% of the matched pre- and post-treatment tumor biopsy pairs. Maintenance nivolumab came after both trial sequences. DNA from 75 to 95 pretreatment melanoma tumor samples was subjected to TCRbeta immunosequencing. Matched tumor biopsies were taken from twenty-two patients before treatment and at week 13, after single-agent nivolumab (arm A) or ipilimumab (arm B).

This clone was seen only a few times. The target of this receptor is not known. No per-base quality is available; no much larger clone lies one base away. Points the paper makes about the study in general: The response-prediction model combining TCR metrics and mutation burden needs validation in larger, independent patient cohorts. Clinical benefit was about 30 times more likely to be achieved by patients whose tumor T-cell fraction and clonality increased by week 13. In the nivolumab-first arm (arm A), an association was found between pretreatment tumor TIL clonality and response (P = .04). Within-arm analyses of tumor T-cell fraction were limited by small sample sizes and reduced statistical power. Tumor T-cell fraction and clonality were correlated with PD-L1 staining and CD8+ T-cell counts, but not with mutational load.

The sample's treatment or condition label, decoded: randomized to nivolumab then ipilimumab (arm A) or the reverse (arm B). No trial patient had received prior DNA-damaging chemotherapy. The samples were obtained from melanoma patients enrolled in CheckMate 064, an open-label, randomized phase II trial testing sequential checkpoint blockade. Genomic DNA from formalin-fixed paraffin-embedded (FFPE) tissue samples was used for tumor TCR sequencing. TCRbeta CDR3 regions were immunosequenced from genomic DNA with the immunoSEQ Assay. Genomic DNA was amplified by bias-controlled multiplex PCR before high-throughput sequencing. The authors processed their data as follows. To quantify the absolute abundance of each unique TCRbeta CDR3 region, the sequences were collapsed and filtered. Clonality, defined as 1 minus Pielou's evenness, was calculated using productive rearrangements only. Tumor T-cell fraction was computed by normalizing TCRbeta template counts to usable DNA, estimated from several housekeeping genes. A previously published method was used to identify clones whose frequencies were significantly greater in on-treatment samples than in baseline samples. Held by TCRdb, this immuneACCESS table contains in-frame sequences only and omits some clones. Under half of the omission traces to an unresolved V gene where checked; the cause of the rest is unknown. For V, J and clone size, that table is used; D and trimming come from the DNA. Within this sample are fewer than 3,500 clones, with approximately 17% of them counted one time only. In total, the top ten clones hold less than 25% of the sample.

This clonotype originated in a human donor with melanoma. The sequenced sample was tumor tissue (inferred from file names), obtained from a patient given nivolumab and ipilimumab in sequence.

The DNA sequence is as follows: TGTGCCAGCAGTCGTGACGGGACAGGGGTCCACGAGCAGTACTTC. Its translation reads: CASSRDGTGVHEQYF. This sequence uses TRBV6-8 and TRBJ2-7, with 10 central nucleotides matching TRBD1. The CDR3, from cysteine to phenylalanine, totals 15 residues. The CDR3 DNA has 45 bases and is translated from base 1. V is pruned by 5 bases and J by 5 bases, leaving 9 bases of the junction without a gene match. From a lookup of the germline V gene, CDR1 and CDR2 are MNHGY and SAAAGT.